The 15 T cell receptor beta chains below were found in one sample sequenced in a study of blood T cell repertoires in COVID-19. Assay: immunoSEQ multiplex PCR; the TCRdb copy retains only in-frame clones and omits some. The table has under 200,000 clones, more than 75% seen once; the top ten hold around 3.5%. Sequencing used peripheral blood. These receptors were collected from a man in his sixties or seventies with acute or convalescent COVID-19.

The chain uses TRBV2 and TRBJ1-3; D gene uncertain. Trimming took 5 bases from V and 1 from J, leaving 6 bases between them. Germline V CDR1 and CDR2: SNHLY, FYNNEI. The CDR3 has 13 amino acids. Here the CDR3 DNA reads TGTGCCAGCAGTAGGACTTCTGGAAACACCATATATTTT. This sequence encodes CASSRTSGNTIYF.

The chain joins TRBV5-5 to TRBJ2-1, with D uncertain. Germline V gives CDR1 SGHKS, CDR2 YYEKEE (reference sequence). V was trimmed by 3 bases and J by 6 bases, leaving 13 bases between them. The CDR3 is made up of 14 amino acids. Written as DNA, the CDR3 is TGTGCCAGCAGCTCTTCGGGTAGCTCCAATGAGCAGTTCTTC. Translated: CASSSSGSSNEQFF. The full variable domain, completed using reference TRBV5-5 and TRBJ2-1, is DAGVTQSPTHLIKTRGQQVTLRCSPISGHKSVSWYQQVLGQGPQFIFQYYEKEERGRGNFPDRFSARQFPNYSSELNVNALLLGDSALYLCASSSSGSSNEQFFGPGTRLTVL.

The gene calls are TRBV11-2 and TRBJ2-3, with 12 bases matching TRBD1. The CDR3 contains 19 residues. From germline, CDR1 is SGHAT and CDR2 FQNNGV. After removal of 3 bases from V and 6 bases from J, the junction contained 16 bases not matched to a gene. Here the CDR3 reads CASSFIPGQGAQFMDTQYF. The CDR3 DNA follows: TGTGCCAGCAGCTTCATACCGGGACAGGGGGCTCAATTTATGGATACGCAGTATTTT. Complete variable domain (other parts from reference TRBV11-2 and TRBJ2-3): EAGVAQSPRYKIIEKRQSVAFWCNPISGHATLYWYQQILGQGPKLLIQFQNNGVVDDSQLPKDRFSAERLKGVDSTLKIQPAKLEDSAVYLCASSFIPGQGAQFMDTQYFGPGTRLTVL.

This chain uses TRBV27 with TRBJ1-6, with a tentative D call TRBD1 (6 bases). Per germline, CDR1 MNHEY and CDR2 SMNVEV (reference sequence). V was cut by 5 bases and J by 8 bases, with 13 bases left in between. The CDR3 has 14 residues. DNA of the CDR3: TGTGCCAGCAGTAACAGGGATAGTTATTCACCCCTCCACTTT. This gives the protein CASSNRDSYSPLHF.

The chain joins TRBV2 to TRBJ1-6; 9 bases map to TRBD1. Looked up from germline, CDR1 is SNHLY and CDR2 is FYNNEI. The CDR3 covers 15 residues. V shed 5 bases and J 7 bases; nucleotides not matched to a gene: 6. CDR3 amino acids: CASSLWTGENSPLHF. The CDR3 DNA reads TGTGCCAGCAGTTTATGGACAGGGGAGAATTCACCCCTCCACTTT.

This chain links TRBV6-5 with TRBJ2-7, with TRBD1 matching over 10 bases. With 2 bases clipped from V and 4 bases from J, the junction kept 8 bases outside the gene matches. There are 16 residues in the CDR3. The germline gives CDR1 MNHEY, CDR2 SVGAGI. The CDR3 DNA follows: TGTGCCAGCAGTTACACCTGGGACAGGGGTGGGTACGAGCAGTACTTC. It is translated as CASSYTWDRGGYEQYF.

The rearrangement links TRBV2 to TRBJ1-1, with 9 bases aligning to TRBD1. The CDR3 runs 13 residues. Germline V CDR1 and CDR2: SNHLY, FYNNEI. Germline trimming cut 6 bases from V and 4 bases from J; bases unmatched to any gene: 3. The CDR3 here is CASSLDRGTEAFF. The CDR3 bases are TGTGCCAGCAGCCTGGACAGGGGCACTGAAGCTTTCTTT.

The genes are TRBV5-1 and TRBJ2-3; D may be TRBD2 (6 bases). V dropped 3 bases and J dropped 2 bases, with 16 bases sitting between them. CDR1 is SGHRS and CDR2 is YFSETQ in the germline V gene. The CDR3 is 16 residues long. The CDR3 DNA is TGCGCCAGCAGCTCTACGGGGAGCGGGCTCACAGATACGCAGTATTTT. Amino acid sequence: CASSSTGSGLTDTQYF.

This chain joins TRBV4-1 and TRBJ1-1; no definite D call. CDR1 is MGHRA and CDR2 is YSYEKL in the germline V gene. The V end was cut by 0 bases, the J end by 7 bases, with 15 bases between. CDR3 length equals 15 residues. The chain's CDR3 is CASSQELPERSEAFF. In nucleotides, the CDR3 is TGCGCCAGCAGCCAAGAGCTCCCTGAGCGTAGTGAAGCTTTCTTT.

The chain carries TRBV9 and TRBJ2-1; 7 bases match TRBD1. Germline trimming cut 4 bases from V and 4 bases from J; bases unmatched to any gene: 8. This CDR3 is built from 15 residues. Germline lookup yields CDR1 SGDLS and CDR2 YYNGEE. This chain's CDR3 is CASSTRQGPYNEQFF. The CDR3 region has the DNA TGTGCCAGCAGCACCCGACAGGGCCCTTACAATGAGCAGTTCTTC. The complete variable domain, with remaining parts taken from reference TRBV9 and TRBJ2-1, reads DSGVTQTPKHLITATGQRVTLRCSPRSGDLSVYWYQQSLDQGLQFLIQYYNGEERAKGNILERFSAQQFPDLHSELNLSSLELGDSALYFCASSTRQGPYNEQFFGPGTRLTVL.

The chain has TRBV6-2 or TRBV6-3 and TRBJ1-4, with D perhaps matching TRBD1 (6 bases). Germline CDR1 is MNHEY and CDR2 is SVGEGT. Trimming pared 5 bases from V and 6 bases from J, leaving 16 bases between. The CDR3 length is 15 residues. DNA of the CDR3: TGTGCCAGCAGTCGCCGGACAGATGGATATGAAAAACTGTTTTTT. Protein sequence: CASSRRTDGYEKLFF.

This chain links TRBV5-6 with TRBJ2-1, with D unclear. This CDR3 spans 15 amino acids. Germline V gene data show CDR1 as SGHDT and CDR2 as YYEEEE. V was clipped by 4 bases and J by 0 bases, with 11 bases between them. CDR3 sequence (DNA): TGTGCCAGCAGCCAAGAGCGCTACTCCTACAATGAGCAGTTCTTC. Translating it yields CASSQERYSYNEQFF.

The chain links TRBV9 to TRBJ2-2; TRBD1 matches at 12 bases. The CDR3 runs 18 residues. V was clipped by 2 bases and J by 3 bases; unmatched bases: 8. Germline V gene sequence: CDR1 SGDLS, CDR2 YYNGEE. For the CDR3, the DNA is TGTGCCAGCAGCGTTCCGGGACAGGGGGCTGGCGACACCGGGGAGCTGTTTTTT. Translated: CASSVPGQGAGDTGELFF.

As DNA, the CDR3 is TGTGCCAGTCGGTGGGGGGTCGGCAATGAGCAGTTCTTC. Translated: CASRWGVGNEQFF. V is TRBV5-5 and J is TRBJ2-1, with a tentative D call TRBD2 (6 bases). Germline CDR1 SGHKS, CDR2 YYEKEE (reference sequence). This CDR3 comprises 13 residues. With 8 bases removed from V and 6 bases from J, the gap between germline ends came to 15 bases. Variable domain in full (rest from reference TRBV5-5 and TRBJ2-1): DAGVTQSPTHLIKTRGQQVTLRCSPISGHKSVSWYQQVLGQGPQFIFQYYEKEERGRGNFPDRFSARQFPNYSSELNVNALLLGDSALYLCASRWGVGNEQFFGPGTRLTVL.

The chain recombines TRBV9 with TRBJ1-2, with a possible D match to TRBD1 (5 bases). The V end was cut by 5 bases, the J end by 8 bases, with 16 bases between. Germline CDR1 is SGDLS and CDR2 is YYNGEE. This CDR3 is 13 amino acids long. CDR3 DNA sequence: TGTGCCAGCAGGCCCTCGGGGCGGGGGGGCTACACCTTC. It codes for CASRPSGRGGYTF.